The sequence of this TCR beta chain was determined in a study of T cell responses to AZD1222 COVID-19 vaccine. Study observations and caveats: Donors were largely white British and mainly female; clonal diversity was possibly underestimated. Spike-specific TCR repertoires showed rising breadth and depth after two AZD1222 doses. Of the AZD1222 recipients, only 5 or 6 were seropositive at baseline.

Trimming cost V 5 bases and J 5 bases; bases outside gene matches: 14. This CDR3 has 16 residues. Germline CDR1 SEHNR, CDR2 FQNEAQ (reference sequence). In regard to this clone: The target antigen is unknown.

Sequencing was performed with immunoSEQ multiplex PCR; in TCRdb, only in-frame clones are kept and a portion is missing. The top ten clones hold over 6.5% of a sample with about 97,000 clones, 85% to 90% of them seen once. The receptor comes from an adult in good health. The sequencing here drew on peripheral blood, taken on day 0 of AZD1222 vaccination. This rearrangement joins TRBV7-9 to TRBJ2-7; 8 nucleotides agree with TRBD2. The DNA of the CDR3 is TGTGCCAGCAGCAAACGTACCGGGACTAGTATCCACGAGCAGTACTTC. Its translation is CASSKRTGTSIHEQYF.